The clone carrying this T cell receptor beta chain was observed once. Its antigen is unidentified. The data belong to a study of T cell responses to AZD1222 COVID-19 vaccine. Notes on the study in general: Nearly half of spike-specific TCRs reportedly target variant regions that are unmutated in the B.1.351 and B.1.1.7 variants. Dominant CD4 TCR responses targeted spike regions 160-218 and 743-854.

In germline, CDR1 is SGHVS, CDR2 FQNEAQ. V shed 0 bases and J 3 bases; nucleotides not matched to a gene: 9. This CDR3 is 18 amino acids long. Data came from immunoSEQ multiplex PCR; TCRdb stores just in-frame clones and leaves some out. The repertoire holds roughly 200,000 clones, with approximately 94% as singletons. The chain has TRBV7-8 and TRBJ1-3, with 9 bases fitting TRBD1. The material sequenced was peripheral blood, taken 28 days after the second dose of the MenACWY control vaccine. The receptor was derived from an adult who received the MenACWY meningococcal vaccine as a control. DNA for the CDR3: TGTGCCAGCAGCTTAGCGAACCAACAGGGGGCTTATGGAAACACCATATATTTT. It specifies CASSLANQQGAYGNTIYF.